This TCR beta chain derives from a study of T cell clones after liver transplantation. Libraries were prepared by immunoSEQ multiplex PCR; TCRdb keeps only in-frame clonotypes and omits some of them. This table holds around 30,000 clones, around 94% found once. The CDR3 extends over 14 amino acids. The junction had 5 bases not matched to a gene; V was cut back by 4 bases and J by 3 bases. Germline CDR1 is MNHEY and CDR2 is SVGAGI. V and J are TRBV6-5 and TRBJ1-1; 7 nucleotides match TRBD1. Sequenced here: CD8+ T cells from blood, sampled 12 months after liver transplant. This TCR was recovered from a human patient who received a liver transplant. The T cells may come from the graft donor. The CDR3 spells CASSFGQEDTEAFF. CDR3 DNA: TGTGCCAGCAGTTTTGGACAGGAGGACACTGAAGCTTTCTTT.